The 5 T cell receptor beta chains below were found in one sample sequenced in a study of OX40 agonist ivuxolimab in advanced cancers. Data came from immunoSEQ multiplex PCR; TCRdb stores just in-frame clones and leaves some out. The sample lists under 80,000 clones; 70% to 90% were seen once. Sequenced material: CD4+ or CD8+ T cells sorted from blood, taken in a trial of the OX40 agonist ivuxolimab. These receptor sequences come from an adult with an advanced solid tumor such as melanoma, head and neck, liver or kidney cancer.

CDR3 in amino acids: CASSQDLGLDRGNTEAFF. The CDR3, as DNA: TGCGCCAGCAGCCAAGATCTGGGCCTGGACAGGGGGAACACTGAAGCTTTCTTT. The rearrangement links TRBV4-3 to TRBJ1-1; TRBD1 agrees at 9 bases. The CDR3 length is 18 residues. V lost 0 bases to trimming and J lost 1 base; unmatched junction nucleotides: 9. CDR1 is LGHNA, CDR2 YSLEER, per germline.

CDR3 in amino acids: CASSIEFFWTSGEQYF. The CDR3 region has the DNA TGTGCCAGTAGTATAGAGTTTTTTTGGACTAGCGGCGAGCAGTACTTC. This chain links TRBV19 with TRBJ2-7; 10 bases match TRBD2. CDR1 is LNHDA, CDR2 SQIVND, per germline (reference sequence). This CDR3 comprises 16 residues. V trimming: 0 bases; J trimming: 6 bases; junction bases outside the gene matches: 8.

This clone was seen only a few times. The chain carries TRBV9 and TRBJ2-5, with D perhaps TRBD2 (5 bases). Trimming pared 0 bases from V and 1 base from J, leaving 10 bases between. The CDR3 extends over 15 amino acids. The germline V gene encodes CDR1 SGDLS and CDR2 YYNGEE. CDR3 sequence: CASSVDLATQETQYF. CDR3 DNA: TGTGCCAGCAGCGTAGACTTAGCGACCCAAGAGACCCAGTACTTC.

This chain links TRBV19 with TRBJ2-2, with TRBD2 matching 14 bases. The CDR3 sequence is 18 residues long. V shed 5 bases, J shed 0 bases, and the junction held 5 bases outside the gene matches. Germline CDR1 is LNHDA and CDR2 is SQIVND (reference sequence). The CDR3 coding sequence is TGTGCCAGTAGTCCACGGACTAGCGGGAGGACGAACACCGGGGAGCTGTTTTTT. Protein: CASSPRTSGRTNTGELFF.

CDR3 protein: CASSFGLEETQYF. CDR3 nucleotide sequence: TGTGCCAGCAGCTTTGGACTAGAAGAGACCCAGTACTTC. The chain couples TRBV11-2 to TRBJ2-5; TRBD2 matches at 7 bases. Germline CDR1 SGHAT, CDR2 FQNNGV. This CDR3 has 13 amino acids. V gave up 3 bases and J gave up 3 bases; unmatched junction bases: 1.